A selection of T cell receptor beta chains follows, all from one sample in a study of CD8 T cells in Susac syndrome. Using its own MiXCR run on the immunoSEQ multiplex PCR reads, TCRdb lists one record per CDR3 protein. The sample records nearly 110,000 distinct CDR3 sequences, roughly 94% being singletons. The sample was CD8+ T cells from PBMCs. The receptors were sampled from a human donor with Susac syndrome. Both conserved end residues are part of each CDR3. D genes are given only for firm matches. Expanded clones get a size class; other rows say once, few or many, or leave the size out.

size,J,V,length,D,CDR3,DNA
.,TRBJ1-2,TRBV6-6,14,.,CASSYGGSPVGYTF,TGTGCCAGCAGTTACGGTGGCAGCCCCGTGGGCTACACCTTC
.,TRBJ2-2,TRBV5-6,13,.,CASSLAPRGELFF,TGTGCCAGCAGCTTGGCTCCCCGAGGGGAGCTGTTTTTT
.,TRBJ1-4,TRBV5-1,15,.,CASSPTDSTYEKLFF,TGCGCCAGCAGCCCCACCGACAGTACTTATGAAAAACTGTTTTTT
.,TRBJ2-7,TRBV20-1,13,.,CSARDQGGYEQYF,TGCAGTGCTAGAGATCAGGGTGGATACGAGCAGTACTTC
.,TRBJ2-5,TRBV30,15,.,CAWSYRVQPQETQYF,TGTGCCTGGAGTTACCGCGTACAACCCCAAGAGACCCAGTACTTC
.,TRBJ2-1,TRBV5-1,15,.,CASSLEGGAYNEQFF,TGCGCCAGCAGCTTGGAGGGGGGGGCCTACAATGAGCAGTTCTTC
.,TRBJ2-1,TRBV4-1,14,.,CASSQSSGPHEQFF,TGCGCCAGCAGCCAGTCCAGCGGGCCCCATGAGCAGTTCTTC
.,TRBJ2-1,TRBV20-1,15,TRBD2,CSARPTSGIYNEQFF,TGCAGTGCTCGACCGACTAGCGGGATCTACAATGAGCAGTTCTTC
.,TRBJ2-7,TRBV20-1,10,.,CSAREGEQYF,TGCAGTGCTAGGGAGGGGGAGCAGTACTTC
.,TRBJ1-6,TRBV19,15,.,CATSRGIGFNSPLHF,TGTGCCACCTCGAGGGGGATAGGCTTTAATTCACCCCTCCACTTT
.,TRBJ2-7,TRBV20-1,15,.,CSGLQGPFGGYEQYF,TGCAGTGGACTTCAGGGGCCCTTCGGGGGATACGAGCAGTACTTC
.,TRBJ2-7,TRBV15,14,.,CATSASEENYEQYF,TGTGCCACCAGCGCTTCGGAGGAAAACTACGAGCAGTACTTC
once,TRBJ2-4,TRBV7-3,14,TRBD2,CARGPGGAKNIQYF,TGTGCCAGGGGGCCCGGGGGGGCCAAAAACATTCAGTACTTC
.,TRBJ2-7,TRBV2,13,TRBD2,CASSEEPSGEQYF,TGTGCCAGCAGTGAAGAACCTAGCGGCGAGCAGTACTTC
.,TRBJ1-6,TRBV9,14,.,CASSVVDGNSPLHF,TGTGCCAGCAGCGTAGTCGACGGAAATTCACCCCTCCACTTT
.,TRBJ1-2,TRBV12-5,14,.,CASGPSGGMEGYTF,TGTGCTAGTGGCCCCTCCGGGGGAATGGAAGGCTACACCTTC
few,TRBJ2-7,TRBV11-2,13,TRBD1,CASSSSTGDEQYF,TGTGCCAGCAGCTCCTCGACAGGGGACGAGCAGTACTTC
.,TRBJ2-7,TRBV12-3/TRBV12-4,14,.,CASSLPDSLYEQYF,TGTGCCAGCTCTCTCCCGGACAGTCTATACGAGCAGTACTTC
.,TRBJ2-1,TRBV27,14,TRBD1,CANPGQGSLNEQFF,TGTGCCAATCCGGGACAGGGGAGTCTCAATGAGCAGTTCTTC
.,TRBJ2-7,TRBV13,15,.,CASSFRDFSPYEQYF,TGTGCCAGCAGCTTCAGGGACTTCTCCCCCTACGAGCAGTACTTC
.,TRBJ2-7,TRBV2,18,TRBD2,CASSEVPGLAGGSDEQYF,TGTGCCAGCAGTGAAGTACCGGGACTAGCGGGGGGGAGCGACGAGCAGTACTTC
.,TRBJ2-1,TRBV3-1,14,.,CASSRDRGYNEQFF,TGTGCCAGCAGCCGGGACCGTGGGTACAATGAGCAGTTCTTC
once,TRBJ2-5,TRBV5-4,14,.,CASSARTDQETQYF,TGTGCCAGCAGCGCCCGGACTGATCAAGAGACCCAGTACTTC
.,TRBJ2-2,TRBV9,14,.,CASSVELFTGELFF,TGTGCCAGCAGCGTAGAGCTCTTCACCGGGGAGCTGTTTTTT
.,TRBJ1-5,TRBV6-1,15,.,CASGVQGLGNQPQHF,TGTGCCAGCGGGGTACAGGGATTAGGCAATCAGCCCCAGCATTTT
.,TRBJ1-4,TRBV3-1,13,.,CASSQKQGKKLFF,TGTGCCAGCAGCCAAAAGCAGGGGAAAAAACTGTTTTTT
.,TRBJ2-2,TRBV5-6,16,TRBD1,CASSLETGGADGELFF,TGTGCCAGCAGCTTGGAGACAGGGGGCGCGGACGGGGAGCTGTTTTTT
.,TRBJ1-5,TRBV20-1,13,.,CSARAESGQPQHF,TGCAGTGCTAGAGCAGAATCGGGTCAGCCCCAGCATTTT
.,TRBJ1-6,TRBV2,18,TRBD1,CASSTDPGTGWLTTPLHF,TGTGCCAGCAGCACCGATCCCGGGACAGGGTGGCTAACGACACCCCTCCACTTT
few,TRBJ2-2,TRBV6-1,14,TRBD1,CATSGTGATGELFF,TGTGCCACCTCCGGGACAGGGGCGACCGGGGAGCTGTTTTTT
.,TRBJ1-6,TRBV5-6,15,.,CASSLGPRAHSPLHF,TGTGCCAGCAGCTTGGGGCCCCGGGCCCATTCACCCCTCCACTTT
.,TRBJ2-5,TRBV6-1,13,TRBD2,CASWEGFQETQYF,TGTGCCAGCTGGGAGGGCTTCCAAGAGACCCAGTACTTC
.,TRBJ2-7,TRBV15,14,.,CATSIDRGGGEQYF,TGTGCCACCAGCATTGACAGGGGAGGGGGCGAGCAGTACTTC
once,TRBJ2-7,TRBV29-1,14,.,CSVVMEQAGYEQYF,TGCAGCGTTGTAATGGAACAGGCGGGGTACGAGCAGTACTTC
.,TRBJ1-5,TRBV15,13,.,CATSNPQDQPQHF,TGTGCCACCAGCAACCCGCAGGATCAGCCCCAGCATTTT
.,TRBJ1-4,TRBV12-3/TRBV12-4,15,.,CASSLAGDRYEKLFF,TGTGCCAGCAGTTTAGCGGGGGACCGATATGAAAAACTGTTTTTT
.,TRBJ2-7,TRBV27,14,TRBD2,CASTERGGSYEQYF,TGTGCCAGCACCGAGCGGGGGGGATCCTACGAGCAGTACTTC
.,TRBJ2-2,TRBV12-3/TRBV12-4,13,.,CASRGGDAGELFF,TGTGCCAGCAGGGGCGGCGACGCCGGGGAGCTGTTTTTT
.,TRBJ2-1,TRBV12-5,11,.,CASGLSNEQFF,TGTGCTAGTGGTTTGTCTAATGAGCAGTTCTTC
once,TRBJ2-5,TRBV20-1,15,TRBD2,CSASTSGGASETQYF,TGCAGTGCTAGTACGAGCGGGGGGGCCTCGGAGACCCAGTACTTC
.,TRBJ2-3,TRBV9,14,.,CASSQDDSTDTQYF,TGTGCCAGCAGTCAAGATGATTCCACAGATACGCAGTATTTT